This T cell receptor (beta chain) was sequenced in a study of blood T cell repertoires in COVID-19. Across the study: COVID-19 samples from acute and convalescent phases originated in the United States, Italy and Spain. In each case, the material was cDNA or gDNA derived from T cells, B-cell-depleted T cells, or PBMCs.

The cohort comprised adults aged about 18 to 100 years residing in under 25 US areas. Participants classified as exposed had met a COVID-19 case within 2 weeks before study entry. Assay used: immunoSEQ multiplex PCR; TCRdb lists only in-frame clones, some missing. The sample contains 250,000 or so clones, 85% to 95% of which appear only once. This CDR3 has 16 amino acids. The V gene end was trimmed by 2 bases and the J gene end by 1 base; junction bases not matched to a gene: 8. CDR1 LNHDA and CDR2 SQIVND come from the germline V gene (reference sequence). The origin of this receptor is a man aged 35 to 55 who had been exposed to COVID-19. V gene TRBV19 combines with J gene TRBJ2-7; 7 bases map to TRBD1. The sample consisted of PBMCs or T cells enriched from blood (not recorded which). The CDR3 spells CASSIIRAGGSYEQYF. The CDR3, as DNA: TGTGCCAGTAGTATAATTAGGGCAGGGGGATCCTACGAGCAGTACTTC.